The clone carrying this T cell receptor (beta chain) was detected ten times or more. What it binds is unknown. The CDR3 covers 11 residues. The V end was cut by 9 bases, the J end by 1 base, with 6 bases between. The germline CDR1 and CDR2 sequences are SNHLY and FYNNEI. From the reads, TCRdb called clonotypes with MiXCR, one entry per CDR3 protein. The sample lists some 800,000 distinct CDR3 sequences, 32% occurring once. The source of the sample is a study of T cell repertoires in cytomegalovirus infection. Study context: CMV infection together with matching HLA type was indicated by public TCR beta signatures. Study conclusions and caveats: Clonotype analysis showed dominance of the ex vivo response by HLA-C-restricted CMV-specific TCR beta clonotypes. Of the TCR beta families, the public ones yielded a cumulative frequency that identified carriers of CMV plus the relevant HLA.

The sequence was collected from a human donor in good health (CMV status not recorded). Some clones in this sample may be carry-over from other donors' samples. The sequencing here drew on cultured CD8+ T cells from PBMCs, taken from culture after CMV antigen stimulation. The chain recombines TRBV2 with TRBJ1-1, with D possibly matching TRBD1 (5 bases). In DNA form, the CDR3 reads TGTGCCAGTGGGGGGAACACTGAAGCTTTCTTT. Protein product: CASGGNTEAFF.